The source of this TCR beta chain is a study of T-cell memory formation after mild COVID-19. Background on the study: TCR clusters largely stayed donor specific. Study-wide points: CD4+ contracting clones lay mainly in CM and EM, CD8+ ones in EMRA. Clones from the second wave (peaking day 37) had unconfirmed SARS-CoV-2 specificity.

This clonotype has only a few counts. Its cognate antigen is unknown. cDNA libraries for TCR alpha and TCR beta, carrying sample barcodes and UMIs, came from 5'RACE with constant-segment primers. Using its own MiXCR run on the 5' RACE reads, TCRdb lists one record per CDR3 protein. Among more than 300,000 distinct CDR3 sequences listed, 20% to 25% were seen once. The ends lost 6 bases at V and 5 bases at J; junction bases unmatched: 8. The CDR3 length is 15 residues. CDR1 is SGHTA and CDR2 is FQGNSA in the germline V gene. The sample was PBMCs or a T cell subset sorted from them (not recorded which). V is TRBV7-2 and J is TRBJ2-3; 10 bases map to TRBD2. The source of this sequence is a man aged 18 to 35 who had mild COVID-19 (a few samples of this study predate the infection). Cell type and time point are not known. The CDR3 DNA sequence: TGTGCCAGCAGTAAAGCGGGGGGGCGAGGAGATACGCAGTATTTT. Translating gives CASSKAGGRGDTQYF.